The rows below give T cell receptor beta chains drawn from one sample of a study of blood T cell repertoires in COVID-19. The assay was immunoSEQ multiplex PCR, and TCRdb's table has in-frame clones only and misses some. Among about 270,000 clones listed, 85% were seen once. Material for sequencing was PBMCs or T cells enriched from blood (not recorded which). These TCRs come from a woman in her fifties or sixties with acute COVID-19. Both conserved end residues are part of each CDR3. The D gene is left open where the match is weak. Some rows have no size entry. The others give once, few or many, or a class for an expanded clone.

clone_size: NA
j_call: TRBJ1-1
d_call: TRBD1
v_call: TRBV5-1
cdr3_nt: TGCGCCAGCAGCGATCTCAACAGGGGTTTTTCTGAAGCTTTCTTT
cdr3_aa: CASSDLNRGFSEAFF

clone_size: NA
j_call: TRBJ1-1
d_call: NA
v_call: TRBV5-4
cdr3_nt: TGTGCCAGCAGCACCGGGGGGTACACTGAAGCTTTCTTT
cdr3_aa: CASSTGGYTEAFF

clone_size: NA
j_call: TRBJ2-1
d_call: NA
v_call: TRBV15
cdr3_nt: TGTGCCACCAGCCCGATGACAGGGAGGAGGGCCAATGAGCAGTTCTTC
cdr3_aa: CATSPMTGRRANEQFF

clone_size: NA
j_call: TRBJ2-3
d_call: TRBD1
v_call: TRBV18
cdr3_nt: TGTGCCAGCTCACCACGACCGGGACAGGGAAGCACAGATACGCAGTATTTT
cdr3_aa: CASSPRPGQGSTDTQYF

clone_size: NA
j_call: TRBJ2-3
d_call: NA
v_call: TRBV6-5
cdr3_nt: TGTGCCAGCCTCGGACTAACCACAGATACGCAGTATTTT
cdr3_aa: CASLGLTTDTQYF

clone_size: once
j_call: TRBJ1-2
d_call: NA
v_call: TRBV2
cdr3_nt: TGTGCCAGCAGTGTTGTAGACATGTTTGGCTACACCTTC
cdr3_aa: CASSVVDMFGYTF

clone_size: NA
j_call: TRBJ1-1
d_call: NA
v_call: TRBV27
cdr3_nt: TGTGCCAGCAGCCCCGGACTGGGCACTGAAGCTTTCTTT
cdr3_aa: CASSPGLGTEAFF

clone_size: NA
j_call: TRBJ2-2
d_call: NA
v_call: TRBV7-9
cdr3_nt: TGTGCCAGCAGCCCCAACACTAGGAACACCGGGGAGCTGTTTTTT
cdr3_aa: CASSPNTRNTGELFF

clone_size: NA
j_call: TRBJ1-2
d_call: NA
v_call: TRBV6-6
cdr3_nt: TGTGCCAGCAGTTACTCCGTGGGCTACACCTTC
cdr3_aa: CASSYSVGYTF

clone_size: NA
j_call: TRBJ2-1
d_call: NA
v_call: TRBV2
cdr3_nt: TGTGCCAGCAGAGAGAGGGAAGGTGAGCAGTTCTTC
cdr3_aa: CASREREGEQFF

clone_size: NA
j_call: TRBJ1-1
d_call: NA
v_call: TRBV23-1
cdr3_nt: TGCGCCAGCAGTCGGCGGGGCAGCAGGGTTGGGAACACTGAAGCTTTCTTT
cdr3_aa: CASSRRGSRVGNTEAFF

clone_size: NA
j_call: TRBJ1-2
d_call: TRBD1
v_call: TRBV19
cdr3_nt: TGTGCCAGTACCGCGACAGGGGGCAGCGGTGGCTACACCTTC
cdr3_aa: CASTATGGSGGYTF

clone_size: NA
j_call: TRBJ2-7
d_call: NA
v_call: TRBV27
cdr3_nt: TGTGCCAGCAGACCCTCGGTTGCAGTGGACACGACCTACGAGCAGTACTTC
cdr3_aa: CASRPSVAVDTTYEQYF

clone_size: NA
j_call: TRBJ1-1
d_call: NA
v_call: TRBV7-8
cdr3_nt: TGTGCCAGCAGCTCCAGGGATTGGGACACTGAAGCTTTCTTT
cdr3_aa: CASSSRDWDTEAFF

clone_size: NA
j_call: TRBJ1-1
d_call: NA
v_call: TRBV15
cdr3_nt: TGTGCCACCAGCAGAGATCAGGTGGATGGGGCTTTCTTT
cdr3_aa: CATSRDQVDGAFF

clone_size: NA
j_call: TRBJ2-7
d_call: NA
v_call: TRBV15
cdr3_nt: TGTGCCACCAGCAGAGACCCCCTCCCGACAGGCCTTTACGAGCAGTACTTC
cdr3_aa: CATSRDPLPTGLYEQYF

clone_size: NA
j_call: TRBJ2-7
d_call: TRBD1
v_call: TRBV5-1
cdr3_nt: TGCGCCAGCAGCTCTACAGGGGGCCTTTACGAGCAGTACTTC
cdr3_aa: CASSSTGGLYEQYF

clone_size: NA
j_call: TRBJ1-1
d_call: TRBD1
v_call: TRBV6-5
cdr3_nt: TGTGCCAGCAGTCAATTGACAGGGGGGAACACTGAAGCTTTCTTT
cdr3_aa: CASSQLTGGNTEAFF

clone_size: NA
j_call: TRBJ1-1
d_call: NA
v_call: TRBV3-1/TRBV3-2
cdr3_nt: TGTGCCAGCAGCCAAGAGAGTATTGCCTCGGGGGCTTTCTTT
cdr3_aa: CASSQESIASGAFF

clone_size: NA
j_call: TRBJ1-4
d_call: NA
v_call: TRBV7-8
cdr3_nt: TGTGCCAGCGCACGAAGAGGAGAAAAACTGTTTTTT
cdr3_aa: CASARRGEKLFF

clone_size: NA
j_call: TRBJ1-4
d_call: NA
v_call: TRBV4-1
cdr3_nt: TGCGCCAGCAGCCAAGATCCCTCGTGGAGGGGAAATGAAAAACTGTTTTTT
cdr3_aa: CASSQDPSWRGNEKLFF

clone_size: few
j_call: TRBJ1-2
d_call: NA
v_call: TRBV10-3
cdr3_nt: TGTGCCATCAGTGAAAAGGAGGGTGTTGGCTACACCTTC
cdr3_aa: CAISEKEGVGYTF

clone_size: NA
j_call: TRBJ1-6
d_call: NA
v_call: TRBV25-1
cdr3_nt: TGTGCCAGCAGAAGCCAGGGGTATAATTCACCCCTCCACTTT
cdr3_aa: CASRSQGYNSPLHF

clone_size: NA
j_call: TRBJ2-1
d_call: NA
v_call: TRBV3-1/TRBV3-2
cdr3_nt: TGTGCCAGCAGCCAAGGTGGGCCCAACAATGAGCAGTTCTTC
cdr3_aa: CASSQGGPNNEQFF

clone_size: NA
j_call: TRBJ1-2
d_call: NA
v_call: TRBV2
cdr3_nt: TGTGCCAGCAGCCCGGGCCGCAAGGGGTCTAGTGGCTACACCTTC
cdr3_aa: CASSPGRKGSSGYTF

clone_size: NA
j_call: TRBJ2-5
d_call: NA
v_call: TRBV30
cdr3_nt: TGTGCCTGGAGTGAGGGAGTCAAACAGCAAGAGACCCAGTACTTC
cdr3_aa: CAWSEGVKQQETQYF

clone_size: NA
j_call: TRBJ1-1
d_call: TRBD1
v_call: TRBV6-6
cdr3_nt: TGTGCCAGCAGTGACCTGGGGGACAGGAGCACTGAAGCTTTCTTT
cdr3_aa: CASSDLGDRSTEAFF

clone_size: NA
j_call: TRBJ2-1
d_call: NA
v_call: TRBV20-1
cdr3_nt: TGCAGTGCCCCAGTCTCCGATGAGCAGTTCTTC
cdr3_aa: CSAPVSDEQFF

clone_size: NA
j_call: TRBJ1-2
d_call: TRBD1
v_call: TRBV6-1
cdr3_nt: TGTGCCAGCAGTGACGAAAAAAGGACAGGGGGCAACTATGGCTACACCTTC
cdr3_aa: CASSDEKRTGGNYGYTF

clone_size: once
j_call: TRBJ1-4
d_call: TRBD1
v_call: TRBV5-1
cdr3_nt: TGCGCCAGCAGCTTGACCCCGGGACAGCCTAATGAAAAACTGTTTTTT
cdr3_aa: CASSLTPGQPNEKLFF

clone_size: few
j_call: TRBJ1-2
d_call: NA
v_call: TRBV5-1
cdr3_nt: TGCGCCAGCAGTTATGAGGCGGGAGGTGGCTACACCTTC
cdr3_aa: CASSYEAGGGYTF

clone_size: NA
j_call: TRBJ1-5
d_call: NA
v_call: TRBV19
cdr3_nt: TGTGCCAGTAGAGAGGCCAGGGCACAGCCCCAGCATTTT
cdr3_aa: CASREARAQPQHF

clone_size: few
j_call: TRBJ2-3
d_call: TRBD1
v_call: TRBV18
cdr3_nt: TGTGCCAGCTCACCAGGGACAGGGTCTCGCACAGATACGCAGTATTTT
cdr3_aa: CASSPGTGSRTDTQYF

clone_size: NA
j_call: TRBJ1-5
d_call: NA
v_call: TRBV3-1/TRBV3-2
cdr3_nt: TGTGCCAGCAGCCAAGGGGCAGGGTATAGCAATCAGCCCCAGCATTTT
cdr3_aa: CASSQGAGYSNQPQHF

clone_size: NA
j_call: TRBJ1-2
d_call: NA
v_call: TRBV29-1
cdr3_nt: TGCAGCGTTGGAATGGGAGACTATGGCTACACCTTC
cdr3_aa: CSVGMGDYGYTF

clone_size: NA
j_call: TRBJ2-7
d_call: NA
v_call: TRBV12-5
cdr3_nt: TGTGCTAGTGGGCCGACAGAACTTAAGGTCTACGAGCAGTACTTC
cdr3_aa: CASGPTELKVYEQYF

clone_size: NA
j_call: TRBJ2-2
d_call: TRBD1
v_call: TRBV7-9
cdr3_nt: TGTGCCAGCAACAAGGGACAGTTCTACAGGGACACCGGGGAGCTGTTTTTT
cdr3_aa: CASNKGQFYRDTGELFF

clone_size: NA
j_call: TRBJ1-2
d_call: TRBD1
v_call: TRBV27
cdr3_nt: TGTGCCAGCAGTGAAGGGACAGGGAACTATGGCTACACCTTC
cdr3_aa: CASSEGTGNYGYTF

clone_size: NA
j_call: TRBJ1-1
d_call: NA
v_call: TRBV11-2
cdr3_nt: TGTGCCAGCAGCTTATGGGGAGGGGCCTCGAACACTGAAGCTTTCTTT
cdr3_aa: CASSLWGGASNTEAFF

clone_size: NA
j_call: TRBJ1-5
d_call: NA
v_call: TRBV6-1
cdr3_nt: TGTGCCAGCAGTGAAGCAAGAGGACAGCCCCAGCATTTT
cdr3_aa: CASSEARGQPQHF

clone_size: NA
j_call: TRBJ1-1
d_call: NA
v_call: TRBV5-1
cdr3_nt: TGCGCCAGCAGCTTGGGCCGGGCGAGGGACACTGAAGCTTTCTTT
cdr3_aa: CASSLGRARDTEAFF

clone_size: NA
j_call: TRBJ2-3
d_call: TRBD2
v_call: TRBV19
cdr3_nt: TGTGCCAGTAGTATGGAGGGTAGCGGGGGCACAGATACGCAGTATTTT
cdr3_aa: CASSMEGSGGTDTQYF

clone_size: NA
j_call: TRBJ1-5
d_call: TRBD1
v_call: TRBV19
cdr3_nt: TGTGCCAGTAGTAGCCTCCAGACAGGGAGTAGCAATCAGCCCCAGCATTTT
cdr3_aa: CASSSLQTGSSNQPQHF

clone_size: NA
j_call: TRBJ1-4
d_call: NA
v_call: TRBV19
cdr3_nt: TGTGCCAGTAGTTTACAGGGTGAAAAACTGTTTTTT
cdr3_aa: CASSLQGEKLFF

clone_size: NA
j_call: TRBJ1-2
d_call: NA
v_call: TRBV5-5
cdr3_nt: TGTGCCAGCAGCTTGTCGTTGCGGGCAGCTAACTATGGCTACACCTTC
cdr3_aa: CASSLSLRAANYGYTF

clone_size: NA
j_call: TRBJ1-1
d_call: TRBD1
v_call: TRBV19
cdr3_nt: TGTGCCAGTAGCCGACAGGGGAGCGGGACTGAAGCTTTCTTT
cdr3_aa: CASSRQGSGTEAFF

clone_size: NA
j_call: TRBJ1-6
d_call: TRBD1
v_call: TRBV11-3
cdr3_nt: TGTGCCAGCACCGAGACAGGGGGATCACCCCTCCACTTT
cdr3_aa: CASTETGGSPLHF

clone_size: NA
j_call: TRBJ2-1
d_call: TRBD2
v_call: TRBV14
cdr3_nt: TGTGCCAGCAGCCAACTAGCGGGGGCCTACAATGAGCAGTTCTTC
cdr3_aa: CASSQLAGAYNEQFF

clone_size: few
j_call: TRBJ2-2
d_call: TRBD2
v_call: TRBV29-1
cdr3_nt: TGCAGCGTTGAAGGGACTAGCGGGGCAAACACCGGGGAGCTGTTTTTT
cdr3_aa: CSVEGTSGANTGELFF

clone_size: NA
j_call: TRBJ1-1
d_call: TRBD1
v_call: TRBV5-1
cdr3_nt: TGCGCCAGCAGCTTCGGGAGAGGGACAGCGATGAACACTGAAGCTTTCTTT
cdr3_aa: CASSFGRGTAMNTEAFF

clone_size: once
j_call: TRBJ1-1
d_call: NA
v_call: TRBV27
cdr3_nt: TGTGCCAGCAGTTCGGCTCGGGTCACTGAAGCTTTCTTT
cdr3_aa: CASSSARVTEAFF